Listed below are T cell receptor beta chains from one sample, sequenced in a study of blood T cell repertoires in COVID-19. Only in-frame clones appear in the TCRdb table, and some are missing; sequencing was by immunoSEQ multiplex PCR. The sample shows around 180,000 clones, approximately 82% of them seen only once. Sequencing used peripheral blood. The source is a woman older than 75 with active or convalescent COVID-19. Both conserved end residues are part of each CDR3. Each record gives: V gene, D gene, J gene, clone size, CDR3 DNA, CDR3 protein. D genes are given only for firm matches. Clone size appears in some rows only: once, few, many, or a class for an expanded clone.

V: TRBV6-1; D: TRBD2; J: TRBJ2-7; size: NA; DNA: TGTGCCAGCAGTGAAGGGACTAGCACCGCCTACGAGCAGTACTTC; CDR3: CASSEGTSTAYEQYF
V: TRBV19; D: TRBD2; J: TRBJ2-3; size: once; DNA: TGTGCCAGTAGTATCAGACTAGCGGGAGGGCGGGCCACAGATACGCAGTATTTT; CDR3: CASSIRLAGGRATDTQYF
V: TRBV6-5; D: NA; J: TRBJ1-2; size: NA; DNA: TGTGCCAGCAGTTCTTCAGCTAACTATGGCTACACCTTC; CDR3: CASSSSANYGYTF
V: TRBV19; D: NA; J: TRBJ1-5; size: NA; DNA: TGTGCCAGTACACTTGGTCGAGGACAGCCCCAGCATTTT; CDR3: CASTLGRGQPQHF
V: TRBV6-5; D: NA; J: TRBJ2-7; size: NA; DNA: TGTGCCAGCACCGATCTAGATCCCTACGAGCAGTACTTC; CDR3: CASTDLDPYEQYF
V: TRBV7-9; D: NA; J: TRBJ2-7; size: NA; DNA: TGTGCCAGCAGCCCTCTACTTGTCTACGAGCAGTACTTC; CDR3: CASSPLLVYEQYF
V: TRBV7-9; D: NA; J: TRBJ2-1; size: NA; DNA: TGTGCCAGCAGCTTAGCCCAGGAGCAGTTCTTC; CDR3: CASSLAQEQFF
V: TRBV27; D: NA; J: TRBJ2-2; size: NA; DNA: TGTGCCAGCAGCGCAATGGCACAGGGCCCCGGGGAGCTGTTTTTT; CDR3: CASSAMAQGPGELFF
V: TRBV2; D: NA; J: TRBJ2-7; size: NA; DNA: TGTGCCAGCAGTGAAGGCCTTTCTCGGTCCCTCTACGAGCAGTACTTC; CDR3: CASSEGLSRSLYEQYF
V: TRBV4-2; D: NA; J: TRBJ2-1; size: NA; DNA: TGTGCCAGCAGCCAAGCTCGGGTTGTAGCCGATGAGCAGTTCTTC; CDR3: CASSQARVVADEQFF
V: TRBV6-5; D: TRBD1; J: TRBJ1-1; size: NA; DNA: TGTGCCAGCAGTACACGACAGGGTGGAGGCACTGAAGCTTTCTTT; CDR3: CASSTRQGGGTEAFF
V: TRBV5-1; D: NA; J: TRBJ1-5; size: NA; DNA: TGCGCCAGCCGCCGGGATAGCAATCAGCCCCAGCATTTT; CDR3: CASRRDSNQPQHF
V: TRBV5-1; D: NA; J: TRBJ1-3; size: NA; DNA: TGCGCCAGCAGCTTATCGCGGGGGGCGTTCTCTGGAAACACCATATATTTT; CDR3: CASSLSRGAFSGNTIYF
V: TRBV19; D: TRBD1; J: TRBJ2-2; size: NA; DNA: TGTGCCAGTAGTATATACTTCCGACAGGGAGTCGGCACCGGGGAGCTGTTTTTT; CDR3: CASSIYFRQGVGTGELFF
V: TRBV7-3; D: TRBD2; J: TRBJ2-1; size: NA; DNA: TGTGCCAGCAGCTTACGAGCGGGGGACTCCTACAATGAGCAGTTCTTC; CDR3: CASSLRAGDSYNEQFF
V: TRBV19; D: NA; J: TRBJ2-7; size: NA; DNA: TGTGCCAGTAGTAACCAGGGATTATCCTACGAGCAGTACTTC; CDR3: CASSNQGLSYEQYF
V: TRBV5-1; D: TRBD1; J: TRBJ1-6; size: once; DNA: TGCGCCAGCAGCTGGGGACAGGGAGATAATTCACCCCTCCACTTT; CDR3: CASSWGQGDNSPLHF
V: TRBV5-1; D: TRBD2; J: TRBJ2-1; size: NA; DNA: TGCGCCAGCAGCTTGGTGCTAGCGGGAGGGGATGAGCAGTTCTTC; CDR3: CASSLVLAGGDEQFF
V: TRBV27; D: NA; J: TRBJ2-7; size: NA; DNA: TGTGCCAGCAACCCGACTGGAAGCTCCTACGAGCAGTACTTC; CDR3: CASNPTGSSYEQYF
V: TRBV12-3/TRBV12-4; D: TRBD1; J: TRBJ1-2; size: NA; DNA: TGTGCCAGCACCCGGGACAGGGCCTATGGCTACACCTTC; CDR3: CASTRDRAYGYTF
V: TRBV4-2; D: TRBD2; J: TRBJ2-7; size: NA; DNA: TGTGCCAGCAGCCAAAAACTAGCGGGGGATTACAATTACGAGCAGTACTTC; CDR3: CASSQKLAGDYNYEQYF
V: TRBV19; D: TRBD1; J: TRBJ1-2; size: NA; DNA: TGTGCCAGTAAAACACAGGGGTATAATGGCTACACCTTC; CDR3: CASKTQGYNGYTF
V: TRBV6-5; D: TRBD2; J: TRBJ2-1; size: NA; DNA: TGTGCCAGCAGTTACGTCACTAGCGGGAGCGATGAGCAGTTCTTC; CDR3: CASSYVTSGSDEQFF
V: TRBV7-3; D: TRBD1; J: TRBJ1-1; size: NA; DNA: TGTGCCAGCAGCTCCGGGGCAGGGGGCACTGAAGCTTTCTTT; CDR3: CASSSGAGGTEAFF
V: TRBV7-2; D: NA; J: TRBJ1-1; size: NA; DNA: TGTGCCAGCATCCCGGGAGTCCGCACTGAAGCTTTCTTT; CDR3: CASIPGVRTEAFF
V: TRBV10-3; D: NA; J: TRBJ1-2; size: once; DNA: TGTGCCACCCGACAGGCGTTAGCTAACTATGGCTACACCTTC; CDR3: CATRQALANYGYTF
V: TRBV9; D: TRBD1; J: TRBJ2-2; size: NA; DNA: TGTGCCAGCAGCGTAGCCCTGGGAGGACAGGGGGCTGGGAGGGAGCTGTTTTTT; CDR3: CASSVALGGQGAGRELFF
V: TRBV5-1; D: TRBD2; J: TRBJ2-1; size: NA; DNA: TGCGCCAGCAGCTGGGGACTAGCGGGAGGTGAGCAGTTCTTC; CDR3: CASSWGLAGGEQFF
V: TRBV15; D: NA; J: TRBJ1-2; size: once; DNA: TGTGCCACCAGCAGAGAGGACTTTAACTATGGCTACACCTTC; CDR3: CATSREDFNYGYTF
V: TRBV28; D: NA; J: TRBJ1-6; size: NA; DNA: TGTGCCAGCAGGAGGGCCTCCGGTGGCAATTCACCCCTCCACTTT; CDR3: CASRRASGGNSPLHF
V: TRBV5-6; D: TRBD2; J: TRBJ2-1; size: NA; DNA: TGTGCCAGCAGCCGCAGACTAGCGGGAGGAGGTGAGCAGTTCTTC; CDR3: CASSRRLAGGGEQFF
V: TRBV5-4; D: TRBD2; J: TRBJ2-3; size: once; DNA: TGTGCCAGCAGCTTGGTAGCGGGAGGTCTCACAGATACGCAGTATTTT; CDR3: CASSLVAGGLTDTQYF
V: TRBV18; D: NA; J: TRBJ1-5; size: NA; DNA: TGTGCCAGCTCACGAGGCGTCGGCAATCAGCCCCAGCATTTT; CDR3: CASSRGVGNQPQHF
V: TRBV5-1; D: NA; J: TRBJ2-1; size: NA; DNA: TGCGCCAGCAGCTCAACGCCTCTAGAGTACAATGAGCAGTTCTTC; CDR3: CASSSTPLEYNEQFF
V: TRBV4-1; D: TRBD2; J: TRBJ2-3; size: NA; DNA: TGCGCCAGCAGCCAAGGACTAGCGGGCCCCACAGATACGCAGTATTTT; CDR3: CASSQGLAGPTDTQYF
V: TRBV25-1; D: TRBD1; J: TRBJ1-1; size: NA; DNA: TGTGCCAGCGGACCGGACAGGGGGCGTAACACTGAAGCTTTCTTT; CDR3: CASGPDRGRNTEAFF
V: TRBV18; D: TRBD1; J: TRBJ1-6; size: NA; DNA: TGTGCCAGCTCACCATCGACAGGGGGCATGGATTCACCCCTCCACTTT; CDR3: CASSPSTGGMDSPLHF
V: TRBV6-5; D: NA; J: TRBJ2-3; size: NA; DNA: TGTGCCAGCAGCGCTCGAACTAGCACAGATACGCAGTATTTT; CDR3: CASSARTSTDTQYF
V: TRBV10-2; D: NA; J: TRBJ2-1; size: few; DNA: TGCGCCAGCAGTGTTTGGGGAGCTGGGGACAATGAGCAGTTCTTC; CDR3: CASSVWGAGDNEQFF
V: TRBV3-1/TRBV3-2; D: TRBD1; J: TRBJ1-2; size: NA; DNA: TGTGCCAGCAGCCTGGGACAGGGGTATGGCTACACCTTC; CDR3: CASSLGQGYGYTF
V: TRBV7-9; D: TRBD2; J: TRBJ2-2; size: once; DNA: TGTGCCAGCAGCCCCTGGGCGGGAGTAGGCACCGGGGAGCTGTTTTTT; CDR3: CASSPWAGVGTGELFF
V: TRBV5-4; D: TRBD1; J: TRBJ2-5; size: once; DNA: TGTGCCAGCAGCCATGGACAGGAAGAAGAGACCCAGTACTTC; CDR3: CASSHGQEEETQYF
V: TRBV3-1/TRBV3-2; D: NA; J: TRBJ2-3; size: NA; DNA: TGTGCCAGCAGCCCCAGAGGAGTAGATACGCAGTATTTT; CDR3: CASSPRGVDTQYF